The clone carrying this T cell receptor (beta chain) was detected many times. Its antigen is currently unknown. Germline CDR1 and CDR2: SGHDN and FVKESK. Trimming left V 2 bases short and J 5 bases short, with 22 bases between. CDR3 length: 17 residues. This entry is derived from a study of CD8 T cells in ankylosing spondylitis. The TCR beta libraries were generated through quantitative 5'-RACE incorporating molecular barcodes. TCRdb fed the 5' RACE reads into MiXCR, producing one record per CDR3 protein. The sample has 200,000 to 300,000 distinct CDR3 sequences; approximately 8.4% are singletons. Findings of the study overall: Disease-linked clones, CD8+, were relatively rare in peripheral blood.

The gene calls are TRBV14 and TRBJ2-7; D may be TRBD2 (5 bases). The sequenced sample consisted of blood, either unsorted or a sorted T cell fraction (not recorded which). This receptor was obtained from a female donor with ankylosing spondylitis or in good health (not recorded which). The CDR3 DNA reads TGTGCCAGCAGCCAACTCTCGGACTGGAAATGCTTCAACGAGCAGTACTTC. It codes for CASSQLSDWKCFNEQYF.